The source of this T cell receptor (beta chain) is a study of vaccination and CD4 T cells after COVID-19. Study context: From HCoV-229E, HCoV-OC43, HCoV-NL63 and SARS-CoV-2, overlapping spike peptides were used to stimulate the cells.

About this clonotype: The antigen is not known.

Cultured CD4+ T cells had their DNA profiled by the Oncomine TCR Beta short-read assay. Genomic DNA from cultured CD4+ T cells was extracted. TCRdb ran MiXCR on the PCR reads and lists one entry per CDR3 protein. The profile shows approximately 22,000 distinct CDR3 sequences, 60% of them singletons. Findings of the study overall: Spike mono-reactivity was shown by 304 of 307 vaccine-specific clones in convalescent patients.

Treatment meaning: approximately nine-day PBMC culture with coronavirus spike peptide pools or control peptides (ViraFEST assay). Wells contained 2 million or so PBMCs each, and these were cultured with about 9.2 IU/ml IL-2 and around 10 ug/ml peptide pools. With 5 bases removed from V and 10 bases from J, the gap between germline ends came to 30 bases. Germline V CDR1 and CDR2: SGHTA, FQGNSA. The CDR3 runs 19 residues. The source is a human donor who received a COVID-19 vaccine. This sample comprised CD4+ T cells from blood, cultured in vitro, obtained after SARS-CoV-2 vaccination. The chain carries TRBV7-2 and TRBJ1-6; D is possibly TRBD1 (5 bases). The CDR3, as DNA: TGTGCCAGCAGCCTTCCCTTTAGGGACTCCACCCCCAACAGATCACCCCTCCACTTT. Translating it yields CASSLPFRDSTPNRSPLHF.